Following are 29 T cell receptor beta chains from one sample sequenced in a study of spatial heterogeneity in lung cancer. This sample's time point: sample taken at primary tumor resection. The input material, whole RNA from tumor, nontumor lung or frozen PBMC, was sequenced unsorted. A single record per CDR3 protein comes from TCRdb applying MiXCR to the 5' RACE reads. The data contain some 37,000 distinct CDR3 sequences, roughly 5% of them singletons. This material consisted of PBMCs, taken at surgery. These receptors all stem from a female donor with early-stage non-small cell lung cancer.

The table lists this clonotype with many counts. This chain uses TRBV5-1 with TRBJ2-5; 10 nucleotides line up with TRBD1. V lost 4 bases to trimming and J lost 5 bases; unmatched junction nucleotides: 8. CDR3 size: 15 residues. CDR1 and CDR2 (germline): SGHRS, YFSETQ. In DNA form, the CDR3 reads TGCGCCAGCAGCCCCCAGGGACAGGGGTTGGAGACCCAGTACTTC. It yields the protein CASSPQGQGLETQYF.

This clonotype showed up many times. The V and J genes are TRBV18 and TRBJ2-1; unclear D gene. The germline V and J ends were trimmed by 2 bases and 3 bases, with 8 bases remaining between them. Germline lookup yields CDR1 KGHSH and CDR2 LQKENI. This CDR3 spans 14 amino acids. The CDR3 sequence is CASSPSGVYNEQFF. DNA for the CDR3: TGTGCCAGCTCACCATCCGGAGTCTACAATGAGCAGTTCTTC.

The chain carries TRBV7-2 and TRBJ1-5, with 7 bases fitting TRBD1. In germline, CDR1 is SGHTA, CDR2 FQGNSA. V trimming: 4 bases; J trimming: 6 bases; junction bases outside the gene matches: 6. This CDR3 contains 14 residues. Here the CDR3 reads CASSSQGRSQPQHF. As DNA, the CDR3 is TGTGCCAGCAGCTCACAGGGGCGGAGTCAGCCCCAGCATTTT.

This clonotype occurred many times. The V and J genes are TRBV19 and TRBJ2-6; 9 nucleotides align to TRBD1. V was pared by 5 bases and J by 1 base, with 6 bases of the junction left unmatched. Germline assignment: CDR1 LNHDA and CDR2 SQIVND (reference sequence). This CDR3 comprises 17 residues. The CDR3 protein is CASSFGTGPSGANVLTF. DNA of the CDR3: TGTGCCAGTAGTTTCGGGACAGGGCCATCTGGGGCCAACGTCCTGACTTTC.

This clonotype has at least ten counts. The chain uses TRBV28 and TRBJ2-7, with D maybe TRBD1 (6 bases). Per the germline V gene, CDR1 is MDHEN and CDR2 is SYDVKM. The CDR3 extends over 14 amino acids. The V gene lost 6 bases and the J gene lost 0 bases, with 12 bases spanning the gap. CDR3 in DNA: TGTGCCAGCAGGTCAGGGGCCCGCTCCTACGAGCAGTACTTC. Its protein is CASRSGARSYEQYF.

This clonotype was found many times. This chain connects TRBV6-5 to TRBJ1-5; D might be TRBD1 (6 bases). The V end was cut by 5 bases, the J end by 3 bases, with 17 bases between. This CDR3 has 16 residues. Germline V CDR1 and CDR2: MNHEY, SVGAGI. The CDR3 reads CASSDASGTHNQPQHF. The CDR3 DNA reads TGTGCCAGCAGTGACGCGTCCGGGACACACAATCAGCCCCAGCATTTT.

This clonotype was picked up many times. In nucleotides, the CDR3 is TGTGCCAGCAGCTCCCCCGCCCGGGCTAGCGAATACTACGAGCAGTACTTC. It translates to CASSSPARASEYYEQYF. This chain joins TRBV28 and TRBJ2-7, with D perhaps TRBD2 (6 bases). This CDR3 spans 17 amino acids. CDR1 and CDR2 from the germline V gene are MDHEN and SYDVKM. Trimming shortened V by 6 bases and J by 3 bases, and 24 bases separated the two germline ends.

This chain connects TRBV20-1 to TRBJ2-1; no clear D. This CDR3 has 15 amino acids. Germline loops: CDR1 DFQATT, CDR2 SNEGSKA (reference sequence). V was trimmed by 6 bases and J by 1 base, leaving 16 bases between them. The CDR3 reads CSAMSDSLSYNEQFF. Here the CDR3 DNA reads TGCAGTGCCATGAGTGACTCCCTTTCCTACAATGAGCAGTTCTTC.

This clonotype has a count of ten or more. The gene calls are TRBV5-1 and TRBJ1-4; D gene unclear. Germline V gene data show CDR1 as SGHRS and CDR2 as YFSETQ. The V and J ends lost 0 bases and 3 bases respectively, with 12 bases between them. The CDR3 has 16 residues. The CDR3 DNA is TGCGCCAGCAGCTTGGGAGTAGCCCCTTCTAATGAAAAACTGTTTTTT. It is translated as CASSLGVAPSNEKLFF.

This clonotype was counted at least ten times. The rearrangement uses TRBV9 and TRBJ2-4; D is undetermined. Germline V CDR1 and CDR2: SGDLS, YYNGEE. The CDR3 length is 14 residues. V was shortened by 4 bases and J by 0 bases, with 8 bases between the two germline ends. In DNA, the CDR3 is TGTGCCAGCAGCACCTCTATAGCCAAAAACATTCAGTACTTC. Protein: CASSTSIAKNIQYF.

This clonotype was counted at least ten times. V and J are TRBV4-1 and TRBJ2-1; the match to TRBD1 covers 11 bases. This CDR3 region has 15 residues. Germline CDR1 is MGHRA and CDR2 is YSYEKL. V was pared by 1 base and J by 9 bases, with 5 bases of the junction left unmatched. The CDR3 DNA sequence: TGCGCCAGCAGCCAAGGGACAGGGGGCCTGGGTGAGCAGTTCTTC. Amino acid sequence: CASSQGTGGLGEQFF.

This clonotype was counted many times. This sequence joins TRBV2 and TRBJ1-2; D perhaps matches TRBD1 (5 bases). This CDR3 contains 13 residues. Between the trimmed V and J ends, which lost 5 bases and 3 bases, there was a span of 10 bases. Germline loops: CDR1 SNHLY, CDR2 FYNNEI. In nucleotides, the CDR3 is TGTGCCAGCAGTTTCCTGGGGGACTATGGCTACACCTTC. This encodes CASSFLGDYGYTF.

Ten or more counts support this clonotype. The chain has TRBV27 and TRBJ2-7; D perhaps matches TRBD1 (6 bases). The V and J ends lost 5 bases and 0 bases respectively, with 14 bases between them. Germline values: CDR1 MNHEY, CDR2 SMNVEV (reference sequence). The CDR3 is 15 amino acids. CDR3 nucleotide sequence: TGTGCCAGCAGTCGACTTGGACAGTTCTCCTACGAGCAGTACTTC. It codes for CASSRLGQFSYEQYF.

This clonotype has at least ten counts. The V and J genes are TRBV5-1 and TRBJ2-3; D may correspond to TRBD1 or TRBD2 (5 bases each). CDR1 and CDR2 (germline): SGHRS, YFSETQ. The CDR3 sequence is 13 residues long. Trimming left V 2 bases short and J 5 bases short, with 9 bases between. The CDR3 protein is CASSFWGRDTQYF. CDR3 DNA: TGCGCCAGCAGCTTTTGGGGGAGAGATACGCAGTATTTT.

The sample holds many counts of this clonotype. The V gene is TRBV7-2, the J gene TRBJ2-3; the D is unclear. Trimming took 5 bases from V and 5 from J, leaving 11 bases between them. The CDR3 totals 13 residues. Germline lookup yields CDR1 SGHTA and CDR2 FQGNSA. CDR3 in amino acids: CASSRSLVDTQYF. CDR3 sequence (DNA): TGTGCCAGCAGCCGTTCTCTGGTAGATACGCAGTATTTT.

This clonotype was picked up many times. The J gene is TRBJ2-3, the V gene TRBV12-3 or TRBV12-4; 7 bases align to TRBD2. This CDR3 has 15 amino acids. Losses at the gene ends were 7 bases for V and 5 bases for J; bases not matched to a gene: 12. The CDR3 region is CASTPRGLVGDTQYF. CDR3 sequence (DNA): TGTGCCAGCACTCCACGAGGACTAGTCGGAGATACGCAGTATTTT.

The sample holds a few counts of this clonotype. This chain connects TRBV20-1 to TRBJ1-3; 8 nucleotides align to TRBD1. CDR1 and CDR2 (germline): DFQATT, SNEGSKA (reference sequence). There are 14 residues in the CDR3. J gave up 4 bases and V 3 bases, and 5 bases lay outside the gene matches. For the CDR3, the DNA is TGCAGTGCTAGGGCCCAGGGGGCGGGAAACACCATATATTTT. It translates to CSARAQGAGNTIYF.

This clonotype showed up many times. The CDR3 loop is CASSGTMNTEAFF. In nucleotides, the CDR3 is TGTGCCAGCAGCGGGACAATGAACACTGAAGCTTTCTTT. The gene calls are TRBV5-6 and TRBJ1-1; D is possibly TRBD1 (6 bases). This CDR3 comprises 13 residues. Germline CDR1 and CDR2: SGHDT and YYEEEE. With 4 bases removed from V and 0 bases from J, the gap between germline ends came to 7 bases.

This clonotype was detected many times. This rearrangement joins TRBV19 to TRBJ2-1, with D perhaps matching TRBD1 or TRBD2 (5 bases each). The CDR3 length is 12 residues. V lost 3 bases, J lost 10 bases, and 10 bases lay in between. Germline CDR1 is LNHDA and CDR2 is SQIVND (reference sequence). CDR3 loop: CASSMWGSEQFF. The DNA of the CDR3 is TGTGCCAGTAGTATGTGGGGGTCGGAGCAGTTCTTC.

This clonotype was seen ten or more times. The rearrangement joins TRBV30 to TRBJ2-5; maybe TRBD2 (5 bases). Between the trimmed V and J ends, which lost 4 bases and 0 bases, there was a span of 24 bases. Germline CDR1 is GTSNPN and CDR2 is SVGIG (reference sequence). The CDR3 contains 18 residues. CDR3 amino acids: CAWTPRGSGVGYQETQYF. The CDR3 DNA reads as TGTGCCTGGACCCCTCGCGGGTCCGGGGTGGGGTACCAAGAGACCCAGTACTTC.

Concerning this clonotype: This could be a read error, since a much larger clone is one nucleotide away. The rearrangement links TRBV18 to TRBJ2-5; TRBD1 matches 7 bases. Germline-derived CDR1 and CDR2 are KGHSH and LQKENI. The CDR3 has 17 residues. The CDR3 region is CASSPLSTGSSQEAQYF. Here the CDR3 DNA reads TGTGCCAGCTCACCACTTTCGACAGGGAGTAGCCAAGAGGCCCAGTACTTC.

This clonotype was counted at least ten times. This chain uses TRBV30 with TRBJ2-5; D remains unclear. This CDR3 is 11 amino acids long. Germline V gene lookup returns CDR1 GTSNPN and CDR2 SVGIG (reference sequence). The V end was cut by 0 bases, the J end by 4 bases, with 3 bases between. CDR3: CAWSVIETQYF. In nucleotides, the CDR3 is TGTGCCTGGAGTGTAATAGAGACCCAGTACTTC.

This clonotype was observed a handful of times. The chain is built from TRBV10-3 and TRBJ2-7; either TRBD1 or TRBD2 may supply D (7 bases each). This CDR3 is 15 amino acids long. V shed 6 bases and J shed 5 bases, with 20 bases lying between them. Germline CDR1 and CDR2: ENHRY and SYGVKD. The CDR3: CAISRQGGQEDEQYF. The CDR3 DNA is TGTGCCATCAGCAGACAGGGAGGGCAAGAGGACGAGCAGTACTTC.

This clonotype was found many times. This sequence joins TRBV3-1 and TRBJ1-4; D uncertain. With 3 bases removed from V and 2 bases from J, the gap between germline ends came to 13 bases. Germline-derived CDR1 and CDR2 are LGHDT and YNNKEL (reference sequence). This CDR3 spans 16 amino acids. CDR3 coding DNA: TGTGCCAGCAGCCAGACCTGGTGGGCGACTAATGAAAAACTGTTTTTT. It codes for CASSQTWWATNEKLFF.

This clonotype was found many times. V gene TRBV4-1 combines with J gene TRBJ1-5; D is possibly TRBD1 (5 bases). V was trimmed by 4 bases and J by 2 bases, leaving 15 bases between them. Germline CDR1 and CDR2: MGHRA and YSYEKL. CDR3 length: 16 residues. In DNA form, the CDR3 reads TGCGCCAGCAGCCGAATACTCGGGGGAGGCAATCAGCCCCAGCATTTT. It codes for CASSRILGGGNQPQHF.

J is TRBJ1-2 and V is TRBV6-1; a possible D gene is TRBD1 (5 bases). CDR3 length equals 16 residues. Trimming pared 1 base from V and 0 bases from J, leaving 12 bases between. The germline V gene encodes CDR1 MNHNS and CDR2 SASEGT. CDR3 protein: CASSEEGDPTNYGYTF. The DNA of the CDR3 is TGTGCCAGCAGTGAAGAAGGGGACCCCACTAACTATGGCTACACCTTC.

The table lists this clonotype with many counts. The chain combines TRBV20-1 with TRBJ2-5; perhaps D is TRBD1 or TRBD2 (6 bases each). Trimming removed 3 bases from V and 9 bases from J, with 14 bases in between. Germline CDR1 DFQATT, CDR2 SNEGSKA (reference sequence). CDR3 length: 12 amino acids. The CDR3 region has the DNA TGCAGTGCTAGCCCCCCCCGGGGGCCCCAGTACTTC. It codes for CSASPPRGPQYF.

This clonotype was picked up many times. The rearrangement joins TRBV9 to TRBJ1-2, with no clear D. V lost 0 bases and J 4 bases, leaving 7 bases between the germline ends. CDR1 is SGDLS, CDR2 YYNGEE, per germline. The CDR3 is 13 amino acids. The CDR3 sequence: CASSVEDGYGYTF. CDR3 coding DNA: TGTGCCAGCAGCGTAGAGGATGGCTATGGCTACACCTTC.

This clonotype was counted at least ten times. CDR3 DNA: TGCAGCGTTGGCCAGGGAAGAGAGACCCAGTACTTC. Amino acids: CSVGQGRETQYF. The chain employs TRBV29-1 and TRBJ2-5, with D maybe TRBD1 (5 bases). Per the germline V gene, CDR1 is SQVTM and CDR2 is ANQGSEA. The CDR3 is 12 amino acids. Between the trimmed V and J ends, which lost 4 bases and 4 bases, there was a span of 10 bases.